Shown below are 32 T cell receptor beta chains from a single sample sequenced in a study of blood T cell repertoires in COVID-19. Clones were read by immunoSEQ multiplex PCR, and TCRdb kept only the in-frame ones, dropping some. The sample has more than 200,000 clones, 70% to 90% seen once. Sequenced input: peripheral blood. Receptors were obtained from a woman in her fifties or sixties with COVID-19, enrolled during active disease.

In this sample, this clone turned up once. The rearrangement uses TRBV10-2 and TRBJ2-7; 7 bases match TRBD1. J gave up 1 base and V 8 bases, and 14 bases lay outside the gene matches. Germline V gene sequence: CDR1 WSHSY, CDR2 SAAADI. The CDR3 loop spans 16 amino acids. The CDR3 reads CASAGKGDRPSYEQYF. CDR3 in DNA: TGCGCCAGCGCCGGTAAGGGGGACAGACCGTCCTACGAGCAGTACTTC.

This chain uses TRBV10-3 with TRBJ1-5; the D is unclear. Germline CDR1 reads ENHRY; CDR2 reads SYGVKD. The V gene lost 10 bases and the J gene lost 4 bases, with 14 bases spanning the gap. The CDR3 has 13 residues. CDR3 nucleotides: TGTGCCACCAGCAGTTCCCCGAATCAGCCCCAGCATTTT. Translating gives CATSSSPNQPQHF.

This clone was picked up one time. The gene calls are TRBV5-6 and TRBJ1-6, with D tentatively TRBD1 (6 bases). The CDR3 covers 15 residues. V lost 0 bases, J lost 7 bases, and 11 bases lay in between. Germline CDR1 reads SGHDT; CDR2 reads YYEEEE. This CDR3 is CASSLGAGDNSPLHF. In DNA form, the CDR3 reads TGTGCCAGCAGCTTGGGAGCAGGGGACAATTCACCCCTCCACTTT.

V gene TRBV6-2 or TRBV6-3 combines with J gene TRBJ2-1; 13 bases are shared with TRBD2. Germline CDR1 and CDR2: MNHEY and SVGEGT. This CDR3 spans 19 amino acids. With 2 bases clipped from V and 0 bases from J, the junction kept 7 bases outside the gene matches. This CDR3 reads CASSYPSRLAGGSYNEQFF. CDR3 DNA: TGTGCCAGCAGTTACCCCTCGAGACTAGCGGGAGGCTCCTACAATGAGCAGTTCTTC.

The sample holds one count of this clone. V gene TRBV7-2 combines with J gene TRBJ2-2; D is possibly TRBD1 (6 bases). The germline V and J ends were trimmed by 5 bases and 6 bases, with 16 bases remaining between them. CDR3 length: 15 residues. In germline, CDR1 is SGHTA, CDR2 FQGNSA. The CDR3 DNA follows: TGTGCCAGCAGCCCGCTCACAGGGTTACCCGGGGAGCTGTTTTTT. Amino acids: CASSPLTGLPGELFF. Supplemented by reference TRBV7-2 and TRBJ2-2, the full variable domain reads GAGVSQSPSNKVTEKGKDVELRCDPISGHTALYWYRQSLGQGLEFLIYFQGNSAPDKSGLPSDRFSAERTGGSVSTLTIQRTQQEDSAVYLCASSPLTGLPGELFFGEGSRLTVL.

This chain joins TRBV11-2 and TRBJ1-3; 8 bases match TRBD1. Germline V CDR1 and CDR2: SGHAT, FQNNGV. V lost 0 bases and J lost 3; bases outside the gene matches: 1. The CDR3 extends over 15 amino acids. The CDR3 DNA reads as TGTGCCAGCAGCTTAGACAGGGGGCATGGAAACACCATATATTTT. Its protein is CASSLDRGHGNTIYF.

The J gene is TRBJ1-1, the V gene TRBV2; the D is unclear. The CDR3 totals 15 residues. Germline V lookup: CDR1 SNHLY, CDR2 FYNNEI. Trimming removed 5 bases at V and 3 bases at J, with 16 bases between. CDR3: CASSLLPGSDTEAFF. In DNA, the CDR3 is TGTGCCAGCAGTCTTCTTCCGGGGAGTGACACTGAAGCTTTCTTT.

This chain connects TRBV6-5 to TRBJ1-4; 7 nucleotides match TRBD1. V lost 8 bases and J lost 1; bases outside the gene matches: 1. The CDR3 consists of 13 residues. Germline V CDR1 and CDR2: MNHEY, SVGAGI. CDR3 coding DNA: TGTGCCAGCTGGACAGGAACTAATGAAAAACTGTTTTTT. Translated, it gives CASWTGTNEKLFF.

This sequence joins TRBV7-8 and TRBJ2-3; 7 positions agree with TRBD2. CDR1 and CDR2 from the germline V gene are SGHVS and FQNEAQ. This CDR3 spans 14 amino acids. The trim removed 10 bases at V and 5 bases at J, leaving 12 bases unmatched. DNA of the CDR3: TGTGCCACCGAAAGGCGGGGCGGGGGAGATACGCAGTATTTT. The encoded protein is CATERRGGGDTQYF.

On this clone itself: Additional DNA sequences in this sample encode the identical CDR3. V usage is TRBV28 and J usage is TRBJ2-3, with 11 bases fitting TRBD2. This CDR3 comprises 15 residues. The junction had 4 bases not matched to a gene; V was cut back by 5 bases and J by 3 bases. Looked up from germline, CDR1 is MDHEN and CDR2 is SYDVKM. The CDR3 coding sequence is TGTGCCAGCAGTCTAGCGGGGGGAGGGACAGATACGCAGTATTTT. Translating gives CASSLAGGGTDTQYF.

V and J are TRBV24-1 and TRBJ2-5; 9 bases map to TRBD2. This CDR3 has 14 amino acids. The V and J ends lost 9 bases and 5 bases, in that order; junction bases with no gene match: 9. Germline V CDR1 and CDR2: KGHDR, SFDVKD. CDR3 nucleotide sequence: TGTGCCACCCAAGGCGCGGGAGGGGCGGAGACCCAGTACTTC. Protein: CATQGAGGAETQYF.

This chain links TRBV9 with TRBJ1-1; 9 bases line up with TRBD1. This CDR3 spans 15 amino acids. The V segment lost 5 bases and the J segment 2 bases; nucleotides outside the gene matches: 7. The germline gives CDR1 SGDLS, CDR2 YYNGEE. The CDR3 sequence: CASRAGQGINTEAFF. In DNA, the CDR3 is TGTGCCAGCAGAGCTGGACAGGGGATTAACACTGAAGCTTTCTTT.

CDR3 amino acids: CASSSWGRMNTEAFF. The CDR3 DNA follows: TGTGCCAGCAGCTCATGGGGGAGGATGAACACTGAAGCTTTCTTT. The V and J genes are TRBV5-6 and TRBJ1-1, with TRBD1 as a possible D gene (5 bases). CDR1 SGHDT and CDR2 YYEEEE come from the germline V gene. V lost 3 bases and J lost 0, with 12 bases in between. This CDR3 spans 15 amino acids.

This chain links TRBV7-9 with TRBJ2-1; D is perhaps TRBD1 (6 bases). The germline CDR1 and CDR2 sequences are SEHNR and FQNEAQ (reference sequence). The V end lost 3 bases, the J end lost 0 bases, and 12 bases lay between the germline ends. The CDR3 is 16 residues long. The CDR3 loop reads CASSLGAGSSYNEQFF. The CDR3 DNA reads TGTGCCAGCAGCTTGGGGGCAGGCAGCTCCTACAATGAGCAGTTCTTC.

The V call is TRBV6-5, the J call TRBJ1-1, with TRBD1 identical over 7 bases. The CDR3 loop spans 14 amino acids. Trimming cost V 8 bases and J 0 bases; bases outside gene matches: 6. Germline V gene sequence: CDR1 MNHEY, CDR2 SVGAGI. CDR3: CASGQDRMNTEAFF. In DNA, the CDR3 is TGTGCCAGCGGCCAGGACAGGATGAACACTGAAGCTTTCTTT.

CDR3 residues: CASSRRGGVYGYTF. Written as DNA, the CDR3 is TGTGCCAGCAGTCGACGCGGGGGGGTCTATGGCTACACCTTC. The rearrangement joins TRBV6-5 to TRBJ1-2; D is possibly TRBD1 (5 bases). CDR3 size: 14 residues. Trimming removed 5 bases at V and 4 bases at J, with 14 bases between. Germline CDR1 and CDR2: MNHEY and SVGAGI.

The rearrangement uses TRBV7-2 and TRBJ2-6, with TRBD2 as a possible D gene (6 bases). The CDR3 is 17 amino acids. CDR1 is SGHTA, CDR2 FQGNSA, per germline. V dropped 4 bases and J dropped 0 bases, with 13 bases sitting between them. The CDR3 sequence is CASSSVSGSSGANVLTF. In DNA, the CDR3 is TGTGCCAGCAGCTCTGTTAGCGGTAGCTCTGGGGCCAACGTCCTGACTTTC.

The rearrangement joins TRBV5-1 to TRBJ2-5; D is undetermined. The V gene's germline CDR1 is SGHRS and CDR2 YFSETQ. V gave up 4 bases and J gave up 2 bases, with 12 bases separating them. The CDR3 runs 14 residues. The CDR3 loop reads CASSPRSVQETQYF. The CDR3 region has the DNA TGCGCCAGCAGCCCCAGGTCCGTACAAGAGACCCAGTACTTC.

This clone appeared a few times. This chain uses TRBV19 with TRBJ1-5; perhaps TRBD1 as D (6 bases). Trimming shortened V by 5 bases and J by 6 bases, and 17 bases separated the two germline ends. This CDR3 is built from 15 residues. The germline gives CDR1 LNHDA, CDR2 SQIVND (reference sequence). For the CDR3, the DNA is TGTGCCAGTAGTCGCACGGAAAAAGGGGGTCAGCCCCAGCATTTT. Translated: CASSRTEKGGQPQHF.

The V call is TRBV4-1, the J call TRBJ1-2; 8 nucleotides line up with TRBD1. The germline V gene encodes CDR1 MGHRA and CDR2 YSYEKL. Losses at the gene ends were 0 bases for V and 7 bases for J; bases not matched to a gene: 16. This CDR3 is built from 18 residues. The CDR3 DNA follows: TGCGCCAGCAGCCAAGATAGTAGGGACAGGTATTTCAGTGGTGGCTACACCTTC. Amino acids: CASSQDSRDRYFSGGYTF.

The CDR3 loop is CASSPLAENTGELFF. The CDR3 region has the DNA TGCGCCAGCAGCCCCTTAGCGGAGAACACCGGGGAGCTGTTTTTT. J is TRBJ2-2 and V is TRBV5-1; D is possibly TRBD2 (6 bases). Trimming removed 4 bases from V and 1 base from J, with 11 bases in between. From germline, CDR1 is SGHRS and CDR2 YFSETQ. This CDR3 contains 15 residues. The full variable domain, completed using reference TRBV5-1 and TRBJ2-2, is KAGVTQTPRYLIKTRGQQVTLSCSPISGHRSVSWYQQTPGQGLQFLFEYFSETQRNKGNFPGRFSGRQFSNSRSEMNVSTLELGDSALYLCASSPLAENTGELFFGEGSRLTVL.

J is TRBJ1-5 and V is TRBV2; 9 nucleotides agree with TRBD1. With 6 bases clipped from V and 7 bases from J, the junction kept 7 bases outside the gene matches. This CDR3 is built from 14 residues. Germline CDR1 is SNHLY and CDR2 is FYNNEI. Here the CDR3 reads CASRQGAGEQPQHF. The CDR3 DNA follows: TGTGCCAGCAGACAGGGGGCAGGCGAGCAGCCCCAGCATTTT.

This sequence joins TRBV28 and TRBJ2-3; 7 nucleotides line up with TRBD2. Losses at the gene ends were 6 bases for V and 2 bases for J; bases not matched to a gene: 2. The CDR3 contains 13 residues. The germline gives CDR1 MDHEN, CDR2 SYDVKM. CDR3: CASSRDYTDTQYF. The CDR3 region has the DNA TGTGCCAGCAGCCGGGACTACACAGATACGCAGTATTTT.

A few counts support this clone. CDR3: CASARGISGNTIYF. In DNA, the CDR3 is TGTGCCAGCGCCCGAGGGATCTCTGGAAACACCATATATTTT. The V call is TRBV7-2, the J call TRBJ1-3; the D is unclear. Per the germline V gene, CDR1 is SGHTA and CDR2 is FQGNSA. This CDR3 has 14 amino acids. Trimming pared 8 bases from V and 0 bases from J, leaving 11 bases between.

The CDR3 region is CASRTGTAVPNEQFF. CDR3 bases: TGTGCCAGCAGAACCGGGACAGCGGTTCCCAATGAGCAGTTCTTC. The V call is TRBV2, the J call TRBJ2-1; 7 bases align to TRBD1. This CDR3 is built from 15 residues. Unmatched junction bases numbered 11, after V lost 6 bases and J lost 6 bases. CDR1 and CDR2 from the germline V gene are SNHLY and FYNNEI.

The chain carries TRBV3-1 (or the pseudogene TRBV3-2) and TRBJ2-1; the D gene is possibly TRBD2 (7 bases). V was trimmed by 4 bases and J by 15 bases, leaving 19 bases between them. The CDR3 is 13 residues long. The germline V gene has CDR1 LGHDT and CDR2 YNNKEL (reference sequence). The CDR3: CASSPGGLRKVFF. In DNA, the CDR3 is TGTGCCAGCAGCCCCGGGGGGCTCCGGAAAGTGTTCTTC.

The chain carries TRBV7-9 and TRBJ2-2; D possibly corresponds to TRBD2 (5 bases). Germline assignment: CDR1 SEHNR and CDR2 FQNEAQ (reference sequence). V shed 3 bases and J shed 2 bases, with 13 bases lying between them. The CDR3 contains 16 residues. CDR3 nucleotides: TGTGCCAGCAGCTTCTTAGTCGGGGTTAACACCGGGGAGCTGTTTTTT. Its protein is CASSFLVGVNTGELFF.

This rearrangement joins TRBV7-2 to TRBJ2-7, with D perhaps TRBD2 (5 bases). From germline, CDR1 is SGHTA and CDR2 FQGNSA. Trimming stripped 7 bases from V and 2 bases from J, with 15 bases between. The CDR3 is 14 residues long. The CDR3 nucleotides are TGTGCCAGCACCCACCGGACTGGGACCTACGAGCAGTACTTC. Translating gives CASTHRTGTYEQYF.

The gene calls are TRBV29-1 and TRBJ2-4; unclear D gene. The CDR3 runs 14 residues. V lost 4 bases and J lost 5, with 15 bases in between. Germline CDR1 SQVTM, CDR2 ANQGSEA. The CDR3 sequence: CSVGIGTFENIQYF. The CDR3 nucleotides are TGCAGCGTTGGAATCGGTACTTTTGAAAACATTCAGTACTTC.

The chain carries TRBV5-4 and TRBJ2-1; D perhaps matches TRBD1 (5 bases). Germline V gene data show CDR1 as SGHNT and CDR2 as YYREEE (reference sequence). Deletions cut 6 bases from V and 5 bases from J, with 18 bases between. The CDR3 loop spans 15 amino acids. The CDR3 bases are TGTGCCAGCAACGCCAGGGCAAAGGCCCACAATGAGCAGTTCTTC. Translating it yields CASNARAKAHNEQFF.

This clone was observed a handful of times. The chain employs TRBV6-6 and TRBJ1-2; 8 bases map to TRBD1. The germline gives CDR1 MNHNY, CDR2 SVGAGI (reference sequence). V was pared by 2 bases and J by 7 bases, with 6 bases of the junction left unmatched. There are 14 residues in the CDR3. CDR3 bases: TGTGCCAGCAGTTACAGACAGGGGAGTCGTGGCTACACCTTC. Its protein is CASSYRQGSRGYTF.

The V gene is TRBV19, the J gene TRBJ2-5; 9 bases align to TRBD2. Germline V gives CDR1 LNHDA, CDR2 SQIVND (reference sequence). V was clipped by 5 bases and J by 2 bases; unmatched bases: 6. The CDR3 extends over 15 amino acids. As DNA, the CDR3 is TGTGCCAGTAGTTTTAGCGGGGGTTCTCAAGAGACCCAGTACTTC. Encoded protein: CASSFSGGSQETQYF. The entire variable domain, with the rest obtained from reference TRBV19 and TRBJ2-5, is as follows: DGGITQSPKYLFRKEGQNVTLSCEQNLNHDAMYWYRQDPGQGLRLIYYSQIVNDFQKGDIAEGYSVSREKKESFPLTVTSAQKNPTAFYLCASSFSGGSQETQYFGPGTRLLVL.